What follows describes a single T cell receptor (beta chain). No antigen is known for it. The normal lung sample lay at least 3 cm, and maximally far, from the tumour. The CDR3 spans 14 residues. V was clipped by 7 bases and J by 5 bases, with 16 bases between them. CDR1 and CDR2 (germline): SGHRS, YFSETQ. The sample comes from a study of immune cell composition in non-small cell lung cancer. Study-level results: Squamous carcinomas (roughly 80%) more often had tumour-associated clones >0.5% than adenocarcinomas (roughly 35%).

Repertoires were generated with immunoSEQ multiplex PCR, while TCRdb's copy carries only in-frame clones and drops some. The table shows over 5,000 clones, with 60% to 75% occurring only once. This receptor was taken from a human donor with non-small cell lung cancer. The specimen was non-adjacent lung tissue. The V and J genes are TRBV5-1 and TRBJ2-1; D might be TRBD2 (7 bases). CDR3 DNA: TGCGCCAGCTTCAGCGCGGGGGCAAACAATGAGCAGTTCTTC. Translated, it gives CASFSAGANNEQFF.